The clone carrying this T cell receptor (beta chain) was picked up a small number of times. Germline V gene lookup returns CDR1 SGHTA and CDR2 FQGNSA. The CDR3 covers 15 residues. Trimming stripped 0 bases from V and 2 bases from J, with 11 bases between. This sample stems from a study of CD8+CD57+ T cells in acquired aplastic anemia. Template material for TCR beta VDJ and CDR3 profiling consisted of genomic DNA. TCRdb ran MiXCR on the reads and lists one entry per CDR3 protein. The sample includes 200,000 to 250,000 distinct CDR3 sequences, around 60% seen only once; the top ten take approximately 32%.

The sequenced sample consisted of sorted CD4+, CD8+, or CD8+CD57+ T cells (not recorded which) from PBMCs. This receptor was identified in a human donor in good health. The chain uses TRBV7-2 and TRBJ2-7; D uncertain. CDR3 loop: CASSLAPDSPYEQYF. The CDR3 region has the DNA TGTGCCAGCAGCTTAGCGCCGGATAGTCCCTACGAGCAGTACTTC.